This T cell receptor beta chain was profiled in a study of T cells in Graves' hyperthyroidism and ophthalmopathy. Overall study findings and caveats: Blood held most thyroid clonotypes expanded above 0.001 frequency.

RNA transcripts yielded amplified TCR beta CDR3 regions. The study used the HTBI primer set for a first-round RT-PCR of the TCR CDR3. TCRdb processed the multiplex PCR reads anew with MiXCR; each CDR3 protein has one entry. The sample includes a few hundred thousand distinct CDR3 sequences, around 14% seen only once; the top ten take about 7%. On this clonotype: The antigen is undetermined.

The CDR3 is made up of 17 amino acids. V lost 5 bases and J lost 0, with 19 bases in between. Germline CDR1 reads SGHTA; CDR2 reads FQGNSA. Sequencing was performed on blood. The receptor was isolated from a woman under 40 with Graves' hyperthyroidism. J is TRBJ1-1 and V is TRBV7-2; TRBD1 might be the D (5 bases). The CDR3 nucleotides are TGTGCCAGCAGCGAGGGAGGGGCCGGGAACATGAACACTGAAGCTTTCTTT. It encodes CASSEGGAGNMNTEAFF.